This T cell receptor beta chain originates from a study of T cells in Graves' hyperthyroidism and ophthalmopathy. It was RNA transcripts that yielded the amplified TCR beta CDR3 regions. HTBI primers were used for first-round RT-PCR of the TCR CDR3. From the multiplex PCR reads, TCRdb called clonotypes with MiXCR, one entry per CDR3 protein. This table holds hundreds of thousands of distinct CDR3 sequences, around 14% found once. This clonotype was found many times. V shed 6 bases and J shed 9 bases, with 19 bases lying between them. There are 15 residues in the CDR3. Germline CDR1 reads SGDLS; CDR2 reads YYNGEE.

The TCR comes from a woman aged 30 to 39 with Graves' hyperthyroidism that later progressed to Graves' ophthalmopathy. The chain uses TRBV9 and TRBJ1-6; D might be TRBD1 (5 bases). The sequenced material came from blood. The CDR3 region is CASNPAGQGGSPLHF. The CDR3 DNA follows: TGTGCCAGCAACCCGGCGGGGCAGGGTGGTTCACCCCTCCACTTT.